The subject of this entry is one T cell receptor (beta chain). Without the conserved terminal phenylalanine or tryptophan, this CDR3 likely stems from a read error. The sample is drawn from a study of tumor-infiltrating lymphocytes in primary liver carcinoma. A primer in the constant region served to generate TCR beta cDNA from approximately 500 ng of total RNA. ARM-PCR was slightly modified, and three nested multiplex PCR rounds with it gave rise to the TCR beta libraries. Two initial PCR rounds of approximately 10 cycles each paired TRBV1-TRBV30 forward primers with a C-beta reverse primer. TCRdb re-derived calls from the multiplex PCR reads in MiXCR, one entry per CDR3 protein. The sample has 90,000 to 140,000 distinct CDR3 sequences, 80% to 85% seen once; the top ten hold approximately 20%. This CDR3 is built from 17 residues. Per the germline V gene, CDR1 is SGHNT and CDR2 is YENEEA. After removal of 4 bases from V and 8 bases from J, the junction contained 14 bases not matched to a gene.

Co-extracted RNA and DNA came from 20-30 mg of unsorted bulk tissue. Surgical resection was the treatment these patients received for primary liver carcinoma. The sample was liver tumor tissue from sampling region 3. The subset denotes: tumor region T3, left-lateral pole. The rearrangement links TRBV11-3 to TRBJ2-5; 12 nucleotides line up with TRBD2. The clonotype originates from a man aged 40-55 years with primary liver carcinoma and hepatitis B virus infection. This CDR3 is CASSSVTSGSPLETQYL. CDR3 sequence (DNA): TGTGCCAGCAGCTCTGTGACTAGCGGGAGTCCTTTGGAAACCCAGTACTTA.